Following are 20 T cell receptor beta chains from one sample sequenced in a study of response to subunit inactivated influenza vaccine. MiXCR was run by TCRdb on the RT-PCR reads, yielding one entry per CDR3 protein. The sample holds hundreds of thousands of distinct CDR3 sequences; 11% to 15% are singletons and the top ten take 7.5% to 9%. The input for sequencing was PBMCs from blood, taken roughly 15 days before vaccination. The source is a man between 50 and 59 years old who received an inactivated influenza vaccine.

The chain has TRBV20-1 and TRBJ2-5; TRBD2 matches at 9 bases. Germline loops: CDR1 DFQATT, CDR2 SNEGSKA (reference sequence). With V trimmed by 5 bases and J by 5 bases, 15 bases remained unmatched. The CDR3 runs to 16 residues. CDR3 nucleotides: TGCAGTGCTGCAACGGAATTAGCGGGAGCTGCGGAGACCCAGTACTTC. Amino acids: CSAATELAGAAETQYF.

This clonotype was counted many times. V is TRBV5-1 and J is TRBJ2-3; 7 positions agree with TRBD2. In germline, CDR1 is SGHRS, CDR2 YFSETQ. With 7 bases clipped from V and 2 bases from J, the junction kept 7 bases outside the gene matches. The CDR3 is 14 amino acids. The DNA for the CDR3 is TGCGCCAGCTCCACAGCGGGGTACACAGATACGCAGTATTTT. Translating it yields CASSTAGYTDTQYF.

This clonotype has only a few counts. This chain links TRBV6-2 or TRBV6-3 with TRBJ2-1, with TRBD2 matching 11 bases. The CDR3 runs to 15 residues. From germline, CDR1 is MNHEY and CDR2 SVGEGT. After removal of 8 bases from V and 2 bases from J, the junction contained 5 bases not matched to a gene. The CDR3 loop is CASHTSGGPYNEQFF. Here the CDR3 DNA reads TGTGCCAGCCATACTAGCGGGGGTCCCTACAATGAGCAGTTCTTC.

This clonotype was observed at least ten times. The chain carries TRBV20-1 and TRBJ1-2; 7 bases line up with TRBD1. There are 13 residues in the CDR3. Looked up from germline, CDR1 is DFQATT and CDR2 is SNEGSKA (reference sequence). The V segment lost 6 bases and the J segment 2 bases; nucleotides outside the gene matches: 6. The CDR3 bases are TGCAGTGCAAGGGACAGCTCGAACTATGGCTACACCTTC. Residues: CSARDSSNYGYTF.

V usage is TRBV27 and J usage is TRBJ2-3, with TRBD2 matching over 7 bases. The CDR3 consists of 15 residues. Germline assignment: CDR1 MNHEY and CDR2 SMNVEV (reference sequence). Losses at the gene ends were 3 bases for V and 2 bases for J; bases not matched to a gene: 5. The CDR3 coding sequence is TGTGCCAGCAGTTTGATGCGGGGGACCACAGATACGCAGTATTTT. As protein: CASSLMRGTTDTQYF.

Ten or more counts support this clonotype. The V call is TRBV27, the J call TRBJ2-7; TRBD2 agrees at 14 bases. This CDR3 is 14 amino acids long. CDR1 is MNHEY and CDR2 is SMNVEV in the germline V gene (reference sequence). V dropped 6 bases and J dropped 3; count of bases not matched to a gene: 1. In DNA form, the CDR3 reads TGTGCCAGCAGGGGACTAGCGGGGGACTACGAGCAGTACTTC. It translates to CASRGLAGDYEQYF.

As DNA, the CDR3 is TGTACCTGCAGTTTAGTGGAGATATGGACAGACTCGAACACTGAAGCTTTCTTT. Protein sequence: CTCSLVEIWTDSNTEAFF. This chain connects TRBV12-3 or TRBV12-4 to TRBJ1-1, with D maybe TRBD1 (6 bases). The CDR3 consists of 18 residues.

This chain connects TRBV20-1 to TRBJ2-5; a weak D match, TRBD1 (7 bases). The CDR3 runs 15 residues. Trimming pared 0 bases from V and 4 bases from J, leaving 15 bases between. Germline CDR1 and CDR2: DFQATT and SNEGSKA (reference sequence). As DNA, the CDR3 is TGCAGTGCTAGAGACCTCAGGGGGGCGGGAGAGACCCAGTACTTC. Residues: CSARDLRGAGETQYF.

This clonotype showed up just a few times. The CDR3 nucleotides read TGCGCCAGCAGCCAACAGACAGGGGCCTACGAGCAGTACTTC. Translation gives CASSQQTGAYEQYF. J is TRBJ2-7 and V is TRBV4-3; 8 positions agree with TRBD1. After removal of 2 bases from V and 2 bases from J, the junction contained 2 bases not matched to a gene. Germline V gene data show CDR1 as LGHNA and CDR2 as YSLEER. CDR3 length: 14 residues.

This clonotype was detected ten times or more. The genes are TRBV28 and TRBJ2-7; TRBD1 matches 7 bases. The length of the CDR3 is 14 residues. Looked up from germline, CDR1 is MDHEN and CDR2 is SYDVKM. V lost 2 bases and J lost 5; bases outside the gene matches: 6. The CDR3 reads CASSLRGGRNEQYF. The CDR3 bases are TGTGCCAGCAGTTTACGAGGGGGCAGGAACGAGCAGTACTTC.

V gene TRBV19 combines with J gene TRBJ1-1; D is undetermined. CDR1 and CDR2 (germline): LNHDA, SQIVND (reference sequence). CDR3 length: 13 residues. With 6 bases removed from V and 1 base from J, the gap between germline ends came to 9 bases. The CDR3: CASSHTPNTEAFF. DNA of the CDR3: TGTGCCAGTAGCCACACACCGAACACTGAAGCTTTCTTT.

This clonotype was recorded a few times. The genes are TRBV20-1 and TRBJ1-2; D is perhaps TRBD1 (6 bases). The V gene lost 5 bases and the J gene lost 5 bases, with 18 bases spanning the gap. Germline loops: CDR1 DFQATT, CDR2 SNEGSKA (reference sequence). The CDR3 is 14 amino acids. The CDR3 coding sequence is TGCAGTGCTTGGACCCCGGGACACAATTATGGCTACACCTTC. Protein product: CSAWTPGHNYGYTF.

This clonotype occurred a few times. The V and J genes are TRBV19 and TRBJ1-4; 7 positions match TRBD1. CDR1 is LNHDA, CDR2 SQIVND, per germline (reference sequence). V gave up 5 bases and J gave up 7 bases; unmatched junction bases: 7. The CDR3 runs 14 residues. CDR3 protein: CASSSRQGTEKLFF. In DNA, the CDR3 is TGTGCCAGTAGTTCCCGACAGGGCACTGAAAAACTGTTTTTT.

J is TRBJ2-5 and V is TRBV3-1, with D perhaps TRBD1 or TRBD2 (5 bases each). This CDR3 comprises 13 residues. The germline V and J ends were trimmed by 4 bases and 3 bases, with 9 bases remaining between them. The germline V gene has CDR1 LGHDT and CDR2 YNNKEL (reference sequence). CDR3 coding DNA: TGTGCCAGCAGCCGAATGGGGGAAGAGACCCAGTACTTC. Its protein product is CASSRMGEETQYF.

The chain recombines TRBV10-3 with TRBJ2-3; 9 bases align to TRBD2. V lost 11 bases to trimming and J lost 1 base; unmatched junction nucleotides: 10. Germline V gene lookup returns CDR1 ENHRY and CDR2 SYGVKD. The CDR3 runs to 15 residues. Here the CDR3 DNA reads TGTGCCGTCCAACCCATAGCGGGGGGCACAGATACGCAGTATTTT. Translation gives CAVQPIAGGTDTQYF.

This clonotype appeared a few times. The V gene is TRBV3-1, the J gene TRBJ2-7; D unclear. Trimming took off 0 bases at V and 2 bases at J, with 5 bases between the two ends. The CDR3 totals 13 residues. The germline gives CDR1 LGHDT, CDR2 YNNKEL (reference sequence). The CDR3 region has the DNA TGTGCCAGCAGCCAAGATCGGCCCTACGAGCAGTACTTC. Protein sequence: CASSQDRPYEQYF.

The table lists this clonotype with many counts. This sequence joins TRBV5-6 and TRBJ2-7; a weak D match, TRBD2 (6 bases). Germline values: CDR1 SGHDT, CDR2 YYEEEE. This CDR3 contains 15 residues. The V end was cut by 5 bases, the J end by 7 bases, with 22 bases between. CDR3: CASSSAGTLREEQYF. The DNA for the CDR3 is TGTGCCAGCAGTTCCGCGGGGACTCTCCGGGAAGAGCAGTACTTC. Drawing the rest from reference TRBV5-6 and TRBJ2-7, the complete variable domain is DAGVTQSPTHLIKTRGQQVTLRCSPKSGHDTVSWYQQALGQGPQFIFQYYEEEERQRGNFPDRFSGHQFPNYSSELNVNALLLGDSALYLCASSSAGTLREEQYFGPGTRLTVT.

The rearrangement uses TRBV12-3 or TRBV12-4 and TRBJ1-6; D gene ambiguous. CDR3 length: 15 residues. The V gene lost 3 bases and the J gene lost 7 bases, with 13 bases spanning the gap. The chain's CDR3 is CASSFHGVDNSPLHF. For the CDR3, the DNA is TGTGCCAGCAGTTTCCACGGAGTGGACAATTCACCCCTCCACTTT.

This clonotype was seen a few times. The chain recombines TRBV29-1 with TRBJ2-1, with D possibly TRBD2 on 7 matching bases. Trimming took off 7 bases at V and 4 bases at J, with 14 bases between the two ends. The CDR3 totals 13 residues. CDR1 and CDR2 from the germline V gene are SQVTM and ANQGSEA. The DNA for the CDR3 is TGCAGCGCTGGGGGGGACACTTACAATGAGCAGTTCTTC. This gives the protein CSAGGDTYNEQFF.

The rearrangement uses TRBV27 and TRBJ2-5; TRBD2 matches at 9 bases. CDR1 and CDR2 (germline): MNHEY, SMNVEV (reference sequence). The CDR3 loop spans 17 amino acids. Trimming took 8 bases from V and 5 from J; bases not matched to a gene: 18. CDR3 region: CASQQGYPRGGWETQYF. The CDR3 region has the DNA TGTGCCAGCCAACAAGGGTATCCGCGGGGGGGCTGGGAGACCCAGTACTTC.